A single sample gave rise to the 8 T cell receptor beta chains below, sequenced in a study of T cell responses to AZD1222 COVID-19 vaccine. Assay used: immunoSEQ multiplex PCR; TCRdb lists only in-frame clones, some missing. The data contain roughly 200,000 clones, 85% to 95% of them singletons. Sequenced material: peripheral blood, taken on day 0 of MenACWY control vaccination. These TCRs come from an adult in good health.

The chain uses TRBV5-1 and TRBJ2-5; D is possibly TRBD1 or TRBD2 (5 bases each). The CDR3 consists of 14 residues. Between the trimmed V and J ends, which lost 0 bases and 4 bases, there was a span of 10 bases. Germline CDR1 is SGHRS and CDR2 is YFSETQ. The CDR3 DNA reads TGCGCCAGCAGCTTGGATGGGGCGGGAGAGACCCAGTACTTC. Translated, it gives CASSLDGAGETQYF.

The genes are TRBV3-1 (or the pseudogene TRBV3-2) and TRBJ1-2; D unresolved. The CDR3 extends over 12 amino acids. The V end was cut by 4 bases, the J end by 5 bases, with 8 bases between. Germline CDR1 LGHDT, CDR2 YNNKEL (reference sequence). CDR3 protein: CASSPGAYGYTF. CDR3 in DNA: TGTGCCAGCAGCCCCGGAGCGTATGGCTACACCTTC.

This chain joins TRBV7-6 and TRBJ1-2, with 11 nucleotides matching TRBD1. V dropped 1 base and J dropped 7; count of bases not matched to a gene: 5. The V gene's germline CDR1 is SGHVS and CDR2 FNYEAQ. This CDR3 spans 15 amino acids. This CDR3 is CASSLGTGGISGYTF. Here the CDR3 DNA reads TGTGCCAGCAGCTTAGGGACAGGGGGCATAAGTGGCTACACCTTC.

J is TRBJ1-1 and V is TRBV19; TRBD1 might be the D (5 bases). The CDR3 spans 15 residues. Per the germline V gene, CDR1 is LNHDA and CDR2 is SQIVND (reference sequence). The germline V and J ends were trimmed by 3 bases and 5 bases, with 16 bases remaining between them. In DNA, the CDR3 is TGTGCCAGTAGTATCCTCGTCGGGGGGGGGACTGAAGCTTTCTTT. Its translation: CASSILVGGGTEAFF.

V and J are TRBV6-6 and TRBJ1-2; 9 nucleotides line up with TRBD1. V lost 4 bases and J lost 3; bases outside the gene matches: 6. This CDR3 region has 15 residues. CDR1 and CDR2 (germline): MNHNY, SVGAGI (reference sequence). CDR3 sequence (DNA): TGTGCCAGCAGTTCCCCGGACAGGGGAGACTATGGCTACACCTTC. Translation: CASSSPDRGDYGYTF.

The chain combines TRBV5-1 with TRBJ1-1; D is undetermined. This CDR3 has 16 amino acids. V shed 7 bases and J shed 7 bases, with 26 bases lying between them. Germline V gives CDR1 SGHRS, CDR2 YFSETQ. Here the CDR3 DNA reads TGCGCCAGCCTACCCGGTGGCACCACCAGAGTTCGTGAAGCTTTCTTT. It encodes CASLPGGTTRVREAFF.

The genes are TRBV6-5 and TRBJ2-7; 8 nucleotides match TRBD2. Unmatched junction bases numbered 11, after V lost 7 bases and J lost 6 bases. Looked up from germline, CDR1 is MNHEY and CDR2 is SVGAGI. The CDR3 loop spans 14 amino acids. CDR3 protein: CASTVSGTRGEQYF. The CDR3 DNA sequence: TGTGCCAGCACCGTCTCCGGGACTAGGGGCGAGCAGTACTTC.

This clone was counted a single time. The chain recombines TRBV28 with TRBJ1-2; D perhaps matches TRBD1 (6 bases). The CDR3 has 11 amino acids. Trimming stripped 8 bases from V and 8 bases from J, with 12 bases between. The germline gives CDR1 MDHEN, CDR2 SYDVKM. The CDR3 DNA reads as TGTGCCAGCCTCGGGGGGCAGGGCTACACCTTC. It specifies CASLGGQGYTF.